This T cell receptor (beta chain) was sequenced in a study of human T cells and chemical hapten exposure. Study at large: Per-sample TCR yield variation was attributed mainly to small pooled library volume differences.

Findings and caveats of the study: No change in TCRs above 1 in 1000 frequency was produced by DPC sensitization.

This clonotype was picked up a small number of times. Its target is not known. As for time point: healthy volunteer bleed at 6 weeks. Whole blood, unfractionated, served as the material for total RNA extraction. Single cDNA molecules in the library carried unique molecular identifiers attached during preparation. TCRdb fed the RACE reads into MiXCR, producing one record per CDR3 protein. The sample has around 45,000 distinct CDR3 sequences; 3% to 4.5% are singletons. The sample was whole blood. The receptor comes from a human donor in good health. Some clones in this sample may be carry-over from other donors' samples.

CDR3 loop: CASSPDGYSNQPQHF. The DNA of the CDR3 is TGTGCCAGCAGTCCGGACGGGTATAGCAATCAGCCCCAGCATTTT. The gene calls are TRBV27 and TRBJ1-5; no reliable D call. The germline V and J ends were trimmed by 5 bases and 0 bases, with 11 bases remaining between them. CDR3 size: 15 residues. Germline CDR1 MNHEY, CDR2 SMNVEV (reference sequence).